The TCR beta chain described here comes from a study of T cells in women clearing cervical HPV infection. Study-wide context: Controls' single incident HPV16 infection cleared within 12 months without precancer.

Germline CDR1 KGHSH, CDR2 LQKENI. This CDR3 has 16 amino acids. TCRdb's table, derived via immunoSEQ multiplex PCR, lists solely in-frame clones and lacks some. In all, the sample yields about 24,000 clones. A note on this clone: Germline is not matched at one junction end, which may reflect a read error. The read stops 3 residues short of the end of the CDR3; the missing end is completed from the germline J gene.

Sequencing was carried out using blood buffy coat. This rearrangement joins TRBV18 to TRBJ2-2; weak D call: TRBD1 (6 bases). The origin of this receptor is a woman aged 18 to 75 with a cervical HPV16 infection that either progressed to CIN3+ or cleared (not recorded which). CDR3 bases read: TGTTCCAGCTCACCACCCGGACAGCTCAACACCGGGGAG. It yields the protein CSSSPPGQLNTGE. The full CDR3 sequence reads CSSSPPGQLNTGELFF.